The rows below give T cell receptor beta chains drawn from one sample of a study of response to subunit inactivated influenza vaccine. Each CDR3 protein gets one entry after TCRdb re-called the RT-PCR reads with MiXCR. Counted here are over 450,000 distinct CDR3 sequences, 10% to 15% occurring once; the ten biggest clones make up around 13%. Sequencing was performed on PBMCs from blood, taken around seven weeks after vaccination. These TCRs come from a man in his fifties who received an inactivated influenza vaccine. The CDR3 runs from the conserved cysteine through the conserved F or W. Fields, in order: D gene, clone size, CDR3 length, J gene, V gene, CDR3 protein, CDR3 DNA. A D gene is named only where the DNA matches it firmly. Rows may omit the clone size; those that give it use once, few, many or a size class.

-,once,15,TRBJ1-4,TRBV2,CASRDHWATNEKLFF,TGTGCCAGCCGCGACCATTGGGCAACTAATGAAAAACTGTTTTTT
-,few,13,TRBJ2-5,TRBV6-1,CASGLDPRETQYF,TGTGCCAGCGGATTAGACCCCAGGGAGACCCAGTACTTC
TRBD2,many,18,TRBJ2-5,TRBV20-1,CSARDPGGGPYSWETQYF,TGCAGTGCTAGAGATCCGGGCGGGGGGCCGTACTCATGGGAGACCCAGTACTTC
TRBD1,many,14,TRBJ2-7,TRBV10-3,CAIRSGTGADEQYF,TGTGCCATCAGGTCCGGGACAGGGGCCGACGAGCAGTACTTC
-,-,14,TRBJ2-3,TRBV7-2,CASSFLPYTDTQYF,TGTGCCAGCAGCTTCTTACCCTACACAGATACGCAGTATTTT
-,few,12,TRBJ2-4,TRBV15,CATSRELGVQYF,TGTGCCACCAGCAGAGAACTAGGAGTTCAGTACTTC
TRBD2,-,15,TRBJ2-1,TRBV7-2,CASRPPSSAGGEQFF,TGTGCCAGCAGGCCGCCCTCTAGTGCGGGGGGTGAGCAGTTCTTC
-,-,18,TRBJ1-1,TRBV12-3/TRBV12-4,CASSTLRAGFWMNTEAFF,TGTGCCAGCAGCACTCTCCGCGCGGGCTTTTGGATGAACACTGAAGCTTTCTTT
-,-,14,TRBJ2-2,TRBV18,CASSRIREAGELFF,TGTGCCAGCTCACGGATCAGGGAAGCCGGGGAGCTGTTTTTT
-,-,15,TRBJ2-7,TRBV4-1,CASSQASGHPSEQYF,TGCGCCAGCAGCCAAGCCTCGGGACACCCTTCCGAGCAGTACTTC
TRBD2,many,15,TRBJ2-7,TRBV5-4,CASSPGLAGDYEQYF,TGTGCCAGCAGCCCCGGACTAGCGGGGGACTACGAGCAGTACTTC
-,few,15,TRBJ2-1,TRBV7-9,CASSPRSISYNEQFF,TGTGCCAGCAGCCCCCGCAGTATCTCCTACAATGAGCAGTTCTTC
TRBD2,-,18,TRBJ2-3,TRBV3-1,CASCAQGLAGAVRDTQYF,TGTGCCAGCTGTGCACAGGGACTAGCGGGAGCCGTTAGGGATACGCAGTATTTT
-,-,17,TRBJ2-3,TRBV3-1,CASSPRGGLRSADTQYF,TGTGCCAGCAGCCCTCGTGGGGGCCTACGAAGCGCAGATACGCAGTATTTT
TRBD2,-,15,TRBJ2-1,TRBV27,CASSGTSGLDNEQFF,TGTGCCAGCAGCGGTACTAGCGGGTTGGACAATGAGCAGTTCTTC
TRBD1,-,14,TRBJ2-7,TRBV10-3,CAISDWDSSYEQYF,TGTGCCATCAGTGATTGGGACAGCTCCTACGAGCAGTACTTC
-,-,16,TRBJ2-4,TRBV20-1,CSASGEYGIAKNIQYF,TGCAGTGCTAGCGGCGAATACGGGATAGCCAAAAACATTCAGTACTTC
-,-,13,TRBJ2-3,TRBV20-1,CSAQGPGTDTQYF,TGCAGTGCTCAGGGGCCCGGCACAGATACGCAGTATTTT
TRBD2,many,16,TRBJ2-1,TRBV4-3,CASSQESGRGYNEQFF,TGCGCCAGCAGCCAAGAAAGCGGGAGAGGGTACAATGAGCAGTTCTTC
-,many,11,TRBJ2-7,TRBV6-2/TRBV6-3,CASSLTGKPYF,TGTGCCAGCAGTTTAACAGGGAAGCCGTACTTC
-,-,13,TRBJ2-3,TRBV29-1,CSHRDTPLDTQYF,TGCAGCCACCGGGACACCCCCCTAGATACGCAGTATTTT
-,-,10,TRBJ2-7,TRBV20-1,CSGGIYEQYF,TGCAGTGGTGGGATATACGAGCAGTACTTC
-,few,15,TRBJ1-2,TRBV25-1,CASSEFIGTNYGYTF,TGTGCCAGCAGTGAATTCATAGGGACTAACTATGGCTACACCTTC
TRBD2,many,17,TRBJ2-7,TRBV12-3/TRBV12-4,CASSDYRTSGRAYEQYF,TGTGCCAGCAGTGATTATAGGACTAGCGGGAGGGCCTACGAGCAGTACTTC
TRBD2,-,14,TRBJ2-7,TRBV5-1,CASKRLAGAYEQYF,TGCGCCAGCAAAAGACTAGCGGGAGCCTACGAGCAGTACTTC
-,many,15,TRBJ1-2,TRBV20-1,CSARDEGGHRFGYTF,TGCAGTGCTAGAGATGAGGGGGGGCACCGTTTTGGCTACACCTTC
TRBD1,-,15,TRBJ1-2,TRBV6-1,CASSADSTGVSGYTF,TGTGCCAGCAGCGCGGACTCTACAGGGGTTAGTGGCTACACCTTC
TRBD1,few,17,TRBJ2-1,TRBV24-1,CATSDDSGQGDGYEQFF,TGTGCCACCAGTGATGACTCGGGACAGGGGGATGGGTATGAGCAGTTCTTC
TRBD2,-,19,TRBJ2-1,TRBV20-1,CSARSVGLAVVSSYNEQFF,TGCAGTGCTAGATCGGTTGGACTAGCTGTAGTGAGCTCCTACAATGAGCAGTTCTTC
TRBD2,few,10,TRBJ2-3,TRBV20-1,CSARGLEGQF,TGCAGTGCTAGGGGACTAGAAGGCCAATTT
-,-,15,TRBJ2-7,TRBV29-1,CSVEFLGRSSYEQYF,TGCAGCGTTGAATTCCTGGGAAGGAGCTCCTACGAGCAGTACTTC
-,many,14,TRBJ1-2,TRBV3-1,CASRAGPMIYGYTF,TGTGCCAGCAGGGCGGGACCGATGATCTATGGCTACACCTTC
-,few,14,TRBJ1-1,TRBV6-5,CASSYEGKNTEAFF,TGTGCCAGCAGTTATGAGGGAAAGAACACTGAAGCTTTCTTT
-,-,14,TRBJ1-5,TRBV6-5,CASSYRQSNQPQHF,TGTGCCAGCAGTTACCGACAAAGCAATCAGCCCCAGCATTTT
-,-,14,TRBJ2-2,TRBV6-1,CASSPGYTTGELFF,TGTGCCAGCAGTCCAGGGTATACCACCGGGGAGCTGTTTTTT
-,-,15,TRBJ2-7,TRBV7-2,CASSLGSSAFYEQYF,TGTGCCAGCAGCTTAGGGTCTTCAGCCTTCTACGAGCAGTACTTC
-,-,15,TRBJ2-5,TRBV15,CATSREGRHQETQYF,TGTGCCACCAGCAGAGAGGGGAGACACCAAGAGACCCAGTACTTC
TRBD2,-,15,TRBJ2-2,TRBV5-1,CASSFGAGETGELFF,TGCGCCAGCAGCTTTGGCGCGGGAGAGACCGGGGAGCTGTTTTTT
-,-,15,TRBJ1-2,TRBV11-3,CASSQTYMGSAGYTF,TGTGCCAGCAGCCAGACCTACATGGGATCGGCTGGCTACACCTTC
-,few,12,TRBJ2-7,TRBV15,CATRGPSYEQYF,TGTGCCACGCGGGGTCCCTCCTACGAGCAGTACTTC
TRBD2,few,15,TRBJ2-7,TRBV7-8,CASSPRLAVAYEQYF,TGTGCCAGCAGCCCCAGACTAGCGGTAGCCTACGAGCAGTACTTC
-,few,15,TRBJ1-4,TRBV2,CASRPTDRYNEKLFF,TGTGCCAGCAGGCCGACAGACAGATATAATGAAAAACTGTTTTTT
TRBD1,many,13,TRBJ2-7,TRBV5-1,CASSSTGGDEQYF,TGCGCCAGCAGCTCCACAGGGGGCGACGAGCAGTACTTC
TRBD2,-,11,TRBJ2-1,TRBV20-1,CSARTSGNQFF,TGCAGTGCTCGTACCAGCGGGAACCAGTTCTTC
-,few,14,TRBJ2-7,TRBV5-1,CASSITGYGTEQYF,TGCGCCAGCAGCATTACAGGATATGGGACCGAGCAGTACTTC
-,-,12,TRBJ1-2,TRBV5-1,CASSLAGEFLTF,TGCGCCAGCAGCTTGGCCGGGGAGTTTCTCACCTTC
-,-,15,TRBJ1-3,TRBV7-7,CASSLALGRGNTIYF,TGTGCTAGCAGCTTAGCGCTAGGACGAGGAAACACCATATATTTT
-,few,13,TRBJ2-7,TRBV18,CASSPAGVYEQYF,TGTGCCAGCTCACCGGCAGGGGTTTACGAGCAGTACTTC
-,-,14,TRBJ2-5,TRBV19,CASSRSGVPETQYF,TGTGCCAGTAGCCGGTCAGGGGTCCCAGAGACCCAGTACTTC
-,-,15,TRBJ2-1,TRBV28,CASSSRLTEYNEQFF,TGTGCCAGCAGTTCTAGACTGACAGAATACAATGAGCAGTTCTTC
TRBD2,-,18,TRBJ2-2,TRBV28,CASSPYFPTSVNTGELFF,TGTGCCAGCAGTCCCTACTTTCCGACTAGCGTGAACACCGGGGAGCTGTTTTTT